This is a list of T cell receptor beta chains from one sample in a study of Graves' ophthalmopathy and Graves' hyperthyroidism. TCRdb fed the multiplex PCR reads into MiXCR, producing one record per CDR3 protein. The data hold roughly 400,000 distinct CDR3 sequences, with around 18% observed a single time. What was sequenced was peripheral blood. These receptors originate from a woman aged 18-30 years with Graves' ophthalmopathy. Both conserved end residues are part of each CDR3. D genes are given only for firm matches. Some rows mark clone size as missing; the rest say once, few, many or name a class of expanded clone.

j_gene | len | abundance | v_gene | d_gene | CDR3aa
TRBJ2-5 | 15 | - | TRBV6-1 | TRBD1 | CASSLGWQGAETQYF
TRBJ2-7 | 14 | - | TRBV6-2/TRBV6-3 | - | CASNLGGVAYEQYF
TRBJ1-1 | 12 | - | TRBV7-2 | - | CASSSDYTEAFF
TRBJ2-7 | 13 | many | TRBV30 | - | CAWSVQKTYEQYF
TRBJ2-7 | 14 | many | TRBV27 | TRBD1 | CASRGTGLPDEQYF
TRBJ1-1 | 13 | many | TRBV2 | - | CASIPERDTEAFF
TRBJ2-2 | 15 | many | TRBV10-1 | TRBD2 | CANSEGEREVGELFF
TRBJ1-2 | 16 | many | TRBV28 | - | CASTVGTYSFNYGYTF
TRBJ2-7 | 15 | many | TRBV2 | TRBD2 | CASRENSGRAYEQYF
TRBJ2-2 | 16 | many | TRBV7-2 | - | CASSLARGLNTGELFF
TRBJ1-3 | 15 | many | TRBV6-5 | - | CASSLGPLSGNTIYF
TRBJ2-1 | 13 | many | TRBV9 | - | CASSVLEYNEQFF
TRBJ1-1 | 13 | many | TRBV18 | TRBD1 | CASSGTENTEAFF
TRBJ1-1 | 14 | many | TRBV25-1 | - | CASSETNKNTEAFF
TRBJ2-7 | 14 | many | TRBV9 | - | CASSVGVEPYEQYF
TRBJ2-7 | 14 | - | TRBV27 | TRBD2 | CASSYRGGPAEQYF
TRBJ2-5 | 15 | many | TRBV7-2 | - | CASRSRQADGETQYF
TRBJ2-5 | 15 | many | TRBV7-3 | - | CASSLYPRQGETQYF
TRBJ1-1 | 14 | - | TRBV5-4 | - | CASSRGGGETEAFF
TRBJ1-5 | 14 | few | TRBV19 | TRBD1 | CASTRPGTGARQHF
TRBJ2-7 | 16 | - | TRBV2 | - | CASSLPPGGSSYEQYF
TRBJ2-7 | 10 | many | TRBV19 | - | CASSIRTVVF
TRBJ1-3 | 13 | many | TRBV30 | - | CAWSRSSGNTIYF
TRBJ2-5 | 14 | many | TRBV12-3/TRBV12-4 | - | CASSFEGGEETQYF
TRBJ2-7 | 15 | many | TRBV7-2 | - | CASSSQQGGAYEQYF
TRBJ1-1 | 12 | many | TRBV30 | - | CAWSVRVAEAFF
TRBJ2-5 | 12 | - | TRBV20-1 | TRBD2 | CSGRLAEETQYF
TRBJ1-5 | 17 | many | TRBV12-3/TRBV12-4 | - | CASSLALGGTGNQPQHF
TRBJ2-7 | 13 | many | TRBV7-8 | - | CASSLHELYEQYF
TRBJ2-5 | 13 | many | TRBV28 | - | CASSPRRKETQYF
TRBJ2-5 | 13 | many | TRBV6-2/TRBV6-3 | - | CASNQLGGETQYF
TRBJ1-1 | 16 | - | TRBV6-2/TRBV6-3 | - | CASRTGTQLMNTEAFF
TRBJ1-1 | 14 | many | TRBV9 | - | CASSGDSLNTEAFF
TRBJ2-7 | 15 | many | TRBV28 | TRBD2 | CASRDRASGSYEQYF
TRBJ1-2 | 16 | - | TRBV12-3/TRBV12-4 | - | CASSRTQGGRNYGYTF
TRBJ2-7 | 11 | many | TRBV5-1 | - | CASSFKDEQYF
TRBJ1-5 | 13 | many | TRBV10-3 | - | CAISGEYNQPQHF
TRBJ1-1 | 16 | many | TRBV5-1 | - | CASSFGLDGRGTEAFF
TRBJ2-7 | 17 | - | TRBV12-5 | TRBD1 | CASGFSAGTGDTYEQYF
TRBJ2-7 | 16 | many | TRBV18 | TRBD2 | CASSPPGLAGVEEQYF
TRBJ2-5 | 18 | - | TRBV24-1 | TRBD1 | CATSDFSEGAGGRETQYF
TRBJ2-2 | 14 | many | TRBV28 | - | CASSTNVQPGELFF
TRBJ2-2 | 18 | many | TRBV7-7 | TRBD2 | CASSLKFAERETTGELFF
TRBJ1-1 | 13 | many | TRBV6-2/TRBV6-3 | - | CASRDRSSTEAFF
TRBJ1-2 | 14 | many | TRBV25-1 | - | CASSELGPGYGYTF
TRBJ2-1 | 15 | - | TRBV24-1 | TRBD2 | CATSDLGTSGNEQFF
TRBJ2-7 | 14 | - | TRBV20-1 | TRBD2 | CSASYLAGLYEQYF
TRBJ2-5 | 15 | many | TRBV7-9 | - | CASSSSGTLQETQYF
TRBJ2-2 | 14 | - | TRBV20-1 | - | CSARPDSLTGELFF
TRBJ2-7 | 14 | - | TRBV28 | - | CASYDQLDAYEQYF
TRBJ1-2 | 12 | - | TRBV7-8 | - | CASSSYRDSYTF
TRBJ2-7 | 16 | many | TRBV19 | TRBD1 | CASSMGSRDAPGQAYF
TRBJ1-5 | 17 | many | TRBV15 | TRBD1 | CATSQKTGGYSNQPQHF
TRBJ1-2 | 14 | many | TRBV19 | - | CASSIFGETYGYTF
TRBJ2-7 | 14 | many | TRBV4-2 | TRBD1 | CASSHRDRDYEQYF
TRBJ1-6 | 17 | many | TRBV6-4 | TRBD1 | CASSDSALGQENSPLHF
TRBJ1-1 | 18 | many | TRBV7-3 | - | CASSLDPPGRGMNTEAFF